The text below deals with one T cell receptor (beta chain). Its antigen is as yet unknown. The record originates from a study of cytomegalovirus exposure and HLA in healthy donors. The CDR3 is 15 amino acids. Germline V gene data show CDR1 as MDHEN and CDR2 as SYDVKM. The trim removed 5 bases at V and 6 bases at J, leaving 13 bases unmatched. General observations from the study: It was only CMV serostatus that was available as immune exposure information. Most sequenced TCRs were rare (though some public TCRs occurred in many donors). Productive status was seen about 87% or about 30% of the time for most TCR beta V segments in an earlier analysis. Most CMV-associated TCR beta chains appeared HLA-restricted in a later analysis.

PCR was performed using 60 Vbeta and 13 Jbeta primers. Here immunoSEQ multiplex PCR was the method, and the copy in TCRdb shows in-frame clones only, minus some. The repertoire holds around 90,000 clones, with more than 65% as singletons. This clonotype originated in a man aged 25 to 45 in good health and CMV-seronegative. Sequenced sample: PBMCs. The rearrangement uses TRBV28 and TRBJ2-7; 7 positions agree with TRBD1. CDR3 nucleotides: TGTGCCAGCAGTGGGAGCCGGGACAGAAGGGTCGAGCAGTACTTC. This sequence encodes CASSGSRDRRVEQYF. The full variable domain, with the rest looked up from reference TRBV28 and TRBJ2-7, is DVKVTQSSRYLVKRTGEKVFLECVQDMDHENMFWYRQDPGLGLRLIYFSYDVKMKEKGDIPEGYSVSREKKERFSLILESASTNQTSMYLCASSGSRDRRVEQYFGPGTRLTVT.